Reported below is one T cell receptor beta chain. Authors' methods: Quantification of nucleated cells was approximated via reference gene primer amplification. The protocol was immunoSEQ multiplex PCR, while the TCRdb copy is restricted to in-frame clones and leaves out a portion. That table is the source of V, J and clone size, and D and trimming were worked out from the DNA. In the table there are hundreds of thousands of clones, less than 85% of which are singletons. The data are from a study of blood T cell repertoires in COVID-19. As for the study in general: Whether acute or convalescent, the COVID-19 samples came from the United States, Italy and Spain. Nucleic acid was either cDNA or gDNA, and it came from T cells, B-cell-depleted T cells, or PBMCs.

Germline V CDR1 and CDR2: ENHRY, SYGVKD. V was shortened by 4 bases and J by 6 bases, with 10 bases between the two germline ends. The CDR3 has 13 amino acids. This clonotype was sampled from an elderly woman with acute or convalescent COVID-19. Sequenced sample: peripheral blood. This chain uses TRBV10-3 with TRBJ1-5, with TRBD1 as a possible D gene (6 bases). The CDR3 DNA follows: TGTGCCATCAGTGGGGACACGGTTCAGCCCCAGCATTTT. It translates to CAISGDTVQPQHF.